The clone carrying this T cell receptor (beta chain) was seen just once. What it binds is not known. This table comes from immunoSEQ multiplex PCR, and its TCRdb copy is limited to in-frame clones, with some not included. Among roughly 67,000 clones, over 75% were seen once, and the ten largest hold 5.5%. The data were obtained in a study of OX40 agonist ivuxolimab in advanced cancers. The wider study: Mean age around 64 years, range 23 to 79; roughly 82% male.

The CDR3 is 15 residues long. Trimming cost V 5 bases and J 6 bases; bases outside gene matches: 11. Germline V lookup: CDR1 MDHEN, CDR2 SYDVKM. Whole-study results and caveats: Compared with CD4+, CD8+ T cells on average had more expanded clones. Expanded peripheral T-cell antigen specificity went undetermined.

Autoimmune disease history or systemic immunosuppression was exclusionary. The input for sequencing was CD4+ or CD8+ T cells sorted from blood, taken in a trial of the OX40 agonist ivuxolimab. This chain links TRBV28 with TRBJ2-3, with 7 bases aligning to TRBD1. This sequence originates from an adult with an advanced solid tumor such as melanoma, head and neck, liver or kidney cancer. The DNA of the CDR3 is TGTGCCAGCAGTCAAGGGACAGCTTCGGCGGATACGCAGTATTTT. Protein sequence: CASSQGTASADTQYF.